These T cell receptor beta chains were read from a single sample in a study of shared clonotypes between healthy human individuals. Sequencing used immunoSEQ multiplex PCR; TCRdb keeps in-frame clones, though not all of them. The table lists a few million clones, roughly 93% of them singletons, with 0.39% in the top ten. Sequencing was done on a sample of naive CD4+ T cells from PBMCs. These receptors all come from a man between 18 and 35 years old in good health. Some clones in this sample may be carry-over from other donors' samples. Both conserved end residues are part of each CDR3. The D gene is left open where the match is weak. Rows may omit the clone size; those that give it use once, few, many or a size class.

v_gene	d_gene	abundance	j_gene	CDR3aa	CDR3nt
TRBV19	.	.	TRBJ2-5	CATGGRRGERETQYF	TGTGCCACCGGAGGTAGAAGGGGGGAAAGGGAGACCCAGTACTTC
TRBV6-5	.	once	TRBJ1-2	CASSYSLGRRGVGYTF	TGTGCCAGCAGTTACTCTTTGGGCCGGAGGGGAGTTGGCTACACCTTC
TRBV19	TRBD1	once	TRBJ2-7	CASSMSGTGDYEQYF	TGTGCCAGTAGTATGTCCGGGACAGGGGACTACGAGCAGTACTTC
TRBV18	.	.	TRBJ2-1	CASSPPGRRPYNEQFF	TGTGCCAGCTCACCACCGGGCCGGCGGCCCTACAATGAGCAGTTCTTC
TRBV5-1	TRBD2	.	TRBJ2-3	CASSLISGIGTDTQYF	TGCGCCAGCAGCTTGATTAGCGGGATAGGAACAGATACGCAGTATTTT
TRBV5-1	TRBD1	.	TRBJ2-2	CASSQDRDYTGELFF	TGCGCCAGCAGCCAGGACAGGGATTACACCGGGGAGCTGTTTTTT
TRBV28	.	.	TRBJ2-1	CASSLVGSPLFF	TGTGCCAGCAGTTTAGTTGGGAGTCCACTGTTCTTC
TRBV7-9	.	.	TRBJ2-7	CASSLIAGEQYF	TGTGCCAGCAGCCTAATCGCGGGGGAGCAGTACTTC
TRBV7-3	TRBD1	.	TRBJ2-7	CASSQGQGAYEQYF	TGTGCCAGCAGCCAGGGACAGGGGGCGTACGAGCAGTACTTC
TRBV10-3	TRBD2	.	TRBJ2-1	CAITLTSGLPRSYNEQFF	TGTGCCATCACCCTGACTAGCGGCCTCCCCCGCTCCTACAATGAGCAGTTCTTC
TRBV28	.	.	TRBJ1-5	CASNKSPISGGNQPQHF	TGTGCCAGCAATAAGTCTCCGATCTCAGGGGGCAATCAGCCCCAGCATTTT
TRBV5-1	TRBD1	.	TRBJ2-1	CASSLETGVYNEQFF	TGCGCCAGCAGCTTGGAGACAGGGGTATACAATGAGCAGTTCTTC
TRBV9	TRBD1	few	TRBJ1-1	CASTRQGVNTEAFF	TGTGCCAGCACTCGACAGGGTGTGAACACTGAAGCTTTCTTT
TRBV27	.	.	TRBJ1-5	CASSSSGRAGPQHF	TGTGCCAGCAGCTCGTCAGGCCGGGCGGGGCCCCAGCATTTT
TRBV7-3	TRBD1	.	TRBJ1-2	CASSTSTGVGYTF	TGTGCCAGCAGCACGTCGACAGGGGTCGGCTACACCTTC
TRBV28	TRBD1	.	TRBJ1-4	CASSLPGGVEKLFF	TGTGCCAGCAGTCTCCCAGGGGGGGTTGAAAAACTGTTTTTT
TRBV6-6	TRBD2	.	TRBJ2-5	CASSYSRLAGGPNF	TGTGCCAGCAGTTACTCGAGGCTAGCGGGAGGGCCAAACTTC
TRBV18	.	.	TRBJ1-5	CASSPGQGQPQHF	TGTGCCAGTTCTCCGGGACAAGGACAGCCCCAGCATTTT
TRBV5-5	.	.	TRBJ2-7	CASSLVPPREQYF	TGTGCCAGCAGCTTGGTGCCCCCACGCGAGCAGTACTTC
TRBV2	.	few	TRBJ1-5	CASSEVGVRGNQPQHF	TGTGCCAGCAGTGAAGTCGGTGTCCGGGGCAATCAGCCCCAGCATTTT
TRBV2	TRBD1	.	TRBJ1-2	CASSRQGSYGYTF	TGTGCCAGCAGTCGACAGGGATCATATGGCTACACCTTC
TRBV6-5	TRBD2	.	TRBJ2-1	CASSQLGGSRQFF	TGTGCCAGCAGCCAACTGGGGGGGAGTCGGCAGTTCTTC
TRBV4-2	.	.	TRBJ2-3	CASSERNTDTQYF	TGTGCCAGCAGCGAAAGGAACACAGATACGCAGTATTTT
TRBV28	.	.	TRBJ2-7	CASRRVKSEQYF	TGTGCCAGCCGCCGGGTTAAATCCGAGCAGTACTTC
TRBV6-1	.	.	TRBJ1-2	CASSAEGRARWGYGYTF	TGTGCCAGCAGTGCTGAGGGCAGGGCCAGGTGGGGCTATGGCTACACCTTC
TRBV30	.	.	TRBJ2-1	CAWGIQGADEQFF	TGTGCCTGGGGGATTCAAGGGGCCGATGAGCAGTTCTTC
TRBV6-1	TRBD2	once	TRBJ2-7	CASSRLAAAYEQYF	TGTGCCAGCAGTAGACTAGCGGCCGCCTACGAGCAGTACTTC
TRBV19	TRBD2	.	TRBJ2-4	CASSPTTGGSLKNIQYF	TGTGCCAGTAGCCCAACGACGGGGGGGTCCCTAAAAAACATTCAGTACTTC
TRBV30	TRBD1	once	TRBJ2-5	CAWRRGQALEETQYF	TGTGCCTGGAGGAGGGGACAGGCTTTAGAAGAGACCCAGTACTTC
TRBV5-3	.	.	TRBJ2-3	CARSSQGPFTDTQYF	TGTGCCAGAAGCTCCCAGGGTCCCTTCACAGATACGCAGTATTTT
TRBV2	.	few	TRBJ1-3	CASIPRLVPISGNTIYF	TGTGCCAGCATTCCACGGTTGGTGCCCATCTCTGGAAACACCATATATTTT
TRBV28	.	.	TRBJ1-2	CASSLKVPYGYTF	TGTGCCAGCAGTTTAAAGGTCCCCTATGGCTACACCTTC
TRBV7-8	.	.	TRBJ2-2	CASSLELNTGELFF	TGTGCCAGCAGCCTTGAATTGAACACCGGGGAGCTGTTTTTT
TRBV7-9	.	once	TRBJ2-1	CASSLGGATGNLYNEQFF	TGTGCCAGCAGCTTAGGGGGGGCCACAGGCAATCTCTACAATGAGCAGTTCTTC
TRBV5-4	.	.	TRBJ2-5	CASSLGSGVGRETQYF	TGTGCCAGCAGCTTGGGTTCTGGGGTTGGGAGAGAGACCCAGTACTTC
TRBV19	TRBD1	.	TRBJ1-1	CASSWGTMGQAFF	TGTGCCAGTAGTTGGGGAACGATGGGACAGGCTTTCTTT
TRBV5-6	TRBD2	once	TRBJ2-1	CASSLGTSAYNEQFF	TGTGCCAGCAGCTTGGGGACTAGCGCCTACAATGAGCAGTTCTTC
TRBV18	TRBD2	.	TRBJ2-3	CASSPAAGVATDTQYF	TGTGCCAGCTCACCCGCAGCGGGAGTTGCAACAGATACGCAGTATTTT
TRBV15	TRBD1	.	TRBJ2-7	CATRTTGGYEQYF	TGTGCCACCAGGACGACAGGGGGGTACGAGCAGTACTTC
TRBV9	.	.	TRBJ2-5	CASSVAAGRMETQYF	TGTGCCAGCAGCGTAGCAGCAGGGAGAATGGAGACCCAGTACTTC
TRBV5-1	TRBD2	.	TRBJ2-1	CASSFPSGPYNEQFF	TGCGCCAGCAGCTTTCCTAGCGGACCATACAATGAGCAGTTCTTC
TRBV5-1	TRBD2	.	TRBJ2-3	CASSILPLAGGSTDTQYF	TGCGCCAGCAGCATCCTACCACTAGCGGGAGGTTCCACAGATACGCAGTATTTT
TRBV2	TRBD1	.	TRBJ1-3	CASSADRYSGNTIYF	TGTGCCAGCAGTGCGGACAGGTACTCTGGAAACACCATATATTTT
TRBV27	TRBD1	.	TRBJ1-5	CASSQYLTGDQPQHF	TGTGCCAGCAGTCAATACTTGACAGGGGATCAGCCCCAGCATTTT
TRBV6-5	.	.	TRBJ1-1	CASSYSPLTGAVTFF	TGTGCCAGCAGTTACTCCCCCTTGACAGGAGCAGTTACTTTCTTT
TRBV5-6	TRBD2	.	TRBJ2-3	CASSPGLAPHTQYF	TGTGCCAGCAGCCCCGGACTAGCCCCACATACGCAGTATTTT
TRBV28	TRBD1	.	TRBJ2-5	CASSLNRGQVETQYF	TGTGCCAGCAGTTTAAACAGGGGGCAGGTAGAGACCCAGTACTTC
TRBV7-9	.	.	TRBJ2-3	CASSQSSDTQYF	TGTGCCAGCAGCCAAAGTTCAGATACGCAGTATTTT
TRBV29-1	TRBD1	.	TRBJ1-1	CSVTTGANTEAFF	TGCAGCGTGACGACAGGGGCGAACACTGAAGCTTTCTTT
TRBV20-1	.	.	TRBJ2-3	CSLTTDTQYF	TGCAGTCTAACCACAGATACGCAGTATTTT
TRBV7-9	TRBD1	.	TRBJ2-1	CASSYPGGLIHEQFF	TGTGCCAGCAGCTATCCAGGGGGATTGATCCATGAGCAGTTCTTC
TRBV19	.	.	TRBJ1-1	CASSIRTDLIEAFF	TGTGCCAGTAGTATCCGGACAGACCTAATTGAAGCTTTCTTT